One sample yielded the 10 T cell receptor beta chains listed below, sequenced in a study of a mutant IDH1 vaccine in newly diagnosed glioma. No antigen has been assigned to these receptors. The time point here: week 23, last vaccination. Vaccine doses each comprised 300 ug of mutant IDH1 20-mer peptide, with topical imiquimod. Data came from immunoSEQ multiplex PCR; TCRdb stores just in-frame clones and leaves some out. The sample has 82,000 or so clones; 75% to 85% are singletons. Sequences were derived from PBMCs, sampled from a glioma patient whose treatment included an IDH1 peptide vaccine. The receptors shown here come from a man aged 25-45 years with glioma. Some clones in this sample may be carry-over from other donors' samples.

The chain recombines TRBV5-4 with TRBJ2-7, with D possibly matching TRBD2 (6 bases). The CDR3 sequence is 15 residues long. V dropped 0 bases and J dropped 3 bases, with 13 bases sitting between them. Germline CDR1 SGHNT, CDR2 YYREEE (reference sequence). The CDR3 bases are TGTGCCAGCAGCTTGGGGACGGGGGATAGCTACGAGCAGTACTTC. This translates into CASSLGTGDSYEQYF.

CDR3 amino acids: CASSGGPIRGAFF. The CDR3, as DNA: TGTGCCAGCAGTGGGGGGCCTATCCGGGGCGCTTTCTTT. The gene calls are TRBV2 and TRBJ1-1; tentative D call: TRBD1 (6 bases). CDR3 size: 13 residues. Germline V gene data show CDR1 as SNHLY and CDR2 as FYNNEI. V was shortened by 4 bases and J by 11 bases, with 17 bases between the two germline ends.

The chain couples TRBV28 to TRBJ1-1, with 9 bases that match TRBD1. This CDR3 has 15 amino acids. The junction had 10 bases not matched to a gene; V was cut back by 4 bases and J by 7 bases. In germline, CDR1 is MDHEN, CDR2 SYDVKM. As DNA, the CDR3 is TGTGCCAGCAGTTCGCCGGGACAGGGAAGGGGTGAAGCTTTCTTT. Its translation: CASSSPGQGRGEAFF.

V is TRBV7-6 and J is TRBJ2-1, with 8 positions matching TRBD1. The V segment lost 1 base and the J segment 4 bases; nucleotides outside the gene matches: 3. This CDR3 has 15 amino acids. Germline V lookup: CDR1 SGHVS, CDR2 FNYEAQ. The CDR3: CASSLGQGSYNEQFF. For the CDR3, the DNA is TGTGCCAGCAGCTTAGGACAGGGGTCTTACAATGAGCAGTTCTTC.

This sequence joins TRBV6-5 and TRBJ2-7, with no clear D. This CDR3 has 12 amino acids. CDR1 is MNHEY, CDR2 SVGAGI, per germline. With 5 bases removed from V and 1 base from J, the gap between germline ends came to 6 bases. CDR3 sequence reads: CASSEHSYEQYF. The CDR3 region has the DNA TGTGCCAGCAGTGAACATTCCTACGAGCAGTACTTC.

V usage is TRBV5-5 and J usage is TRBJ1-1; D unresolved. V lost 4 bases, J lost 1 base, and 8 bases lay in between. Germline V gene sequence: CDR1 SGHKS, CDR2 YYEKEE (reference sequence). This CDR3 region has 13 residues. The DNA of the CDR3 is TGTGCCAGCAGCATCTCAGAGAACACTGAAGCTTTCTTT. This sequence encodes CASSISENTEAFF. Using reference TRBV5-5 and TRBJ1-1 for the parts outside the CDR3, the full variable domain is DAGVTQSPTHLIKTRGQQVTLRCSPISGHKSVSWYQQVLGQGPQFIFQYYEKEERGRGNFPDRFSARQFPNYSSELNVNALLLGDSALYLCASSISENTEAFFGQGTRLTVV.

V and J are TRBV7-9 and TRBJ2-3; the match to TRBD2 covers 9 bases. After removal of 5 bases from V and 2 bases from J, the junction contained 5 bases not matched to a gene. Germline V gives CDR1 SEHNR, CDR2 FQNEAQ (reference sequence). The CDR3 has 15 residues. The CDR3 loop is CASSLGLANTDTQYF. CDR3 DNA: TGTGCCAGCAGCCTGGGACTAGCCAACACAGATACGCAGTATTTT.

The chain links TRBV4-1 to TRBJ1-2; maybe TRBD1 (6 bases). Germline V gene sequence: CDR1 MGHRA, CDR2 YSYEKL. This CDR3 contains 15 residues. V lost 7 bases, J lost 2 bases, and 17 bases lay in between. CDR3 bases: TGCGCCAGCAATCCCACGGGGGGGGCAAACTATGGCTACACCTTC. Its translation: CASNPTGGANYGYTF.

The chain carries TRBV6-1 and TRBJ2-3; D remains unclear. The CDR3 is 12 amino acids. Deletions cut 8 bases from V and 2 bases from J, with 8 bases between. Germline V lookup: CDR1 MNHNS, CDR2 SASEGT. The CDR3 coding sequence is TGTGCCAGCGCAGGATTCACAGATACGCAGTATTTT. Protein sequence: CASAGFTDTQYF.

V gene TRBV19 combines with J gene TRBJ2-5; 8 nucleotides agree with TRBD2. V gave up 1 base and J gave up 4 bases; unmatched junction bases: 5. The CDR3 is 15 amino acids. Germline assignment: CDR1 LNHDA and CDR2 SQIVND (reference sequence). The CDR3 sequence: CASSIGLAHLETQYF. CDR3 bases: TGTGCCAGTAGTATAGGACTAGCGCATCTAGAGACCCAGTACTTC.